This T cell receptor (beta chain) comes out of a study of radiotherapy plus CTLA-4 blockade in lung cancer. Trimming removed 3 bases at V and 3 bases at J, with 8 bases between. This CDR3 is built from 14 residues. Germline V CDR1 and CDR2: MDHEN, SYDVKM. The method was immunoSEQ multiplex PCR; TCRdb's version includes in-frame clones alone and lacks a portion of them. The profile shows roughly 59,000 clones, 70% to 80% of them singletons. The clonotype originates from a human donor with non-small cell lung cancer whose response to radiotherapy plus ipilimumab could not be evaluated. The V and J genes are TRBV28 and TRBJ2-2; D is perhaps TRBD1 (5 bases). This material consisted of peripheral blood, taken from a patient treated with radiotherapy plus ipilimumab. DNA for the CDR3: TGTGCCAGCAGTTTTTCAGGGTACACCGGGGAGCTGTTTTTT. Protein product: CASSFSGYTGELFF.